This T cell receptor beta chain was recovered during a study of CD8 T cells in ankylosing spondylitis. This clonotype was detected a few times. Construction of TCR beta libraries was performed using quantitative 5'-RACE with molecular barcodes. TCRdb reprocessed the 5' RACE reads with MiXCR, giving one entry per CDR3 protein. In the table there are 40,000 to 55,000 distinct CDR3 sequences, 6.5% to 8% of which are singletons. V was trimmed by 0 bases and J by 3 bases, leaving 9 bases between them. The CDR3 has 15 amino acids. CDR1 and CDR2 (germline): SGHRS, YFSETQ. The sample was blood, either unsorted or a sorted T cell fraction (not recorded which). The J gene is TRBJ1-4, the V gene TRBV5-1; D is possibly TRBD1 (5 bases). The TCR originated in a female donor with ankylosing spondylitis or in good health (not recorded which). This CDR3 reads CASSLDPGANEKLFF. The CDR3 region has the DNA TGCGCCAGCAGCTTGGACCCGGGGGCTAATGAAAAACTGTTTTTT.